This T cell receptor (beta chain) was sequenced during a study of identical twins. This CDR3 is built from 15 residues. Per the germline V gene, CDR1 is DFQATT and CDR2 is SNEGSKA (reference sequence). The J segment lost 5 bases and the V segment lost 4 bases, leaving 9 bases of the junction unmatched. This clonotype turned up a few times. Its specificity is unknown. Via MiXCR, TCRdb re-called the 5' RACE reads, giving one row per CDR3 protein. The sample records hundreds of thousands of distinct CDR3 sequences, 21% being singletons. Findings and caveats of the study: While abundant cord blood beta clonotypes carried fewer insertions, memory repertoires showed no such pattern. Conclusions were based on cross-sectional statistical analysis, without following the same donors.

Another study also made use of these data, one on T cells expressing NK-cell markers. That work states: Each of about 6 donors carried dominant NKG2C+ clonotypes accounting for about 1.0-7.0% of CD8+ T cells.

This chain uses TRBV20-1 with TRBJ2-1; TRBD1 matches 9 bases. The TCR comes from a woman aged 18-30 years in good health. The material sequenced was PBMCs. In DNA, the CDR3 is TGCAGTGCTATTACCGGGACAGGGTTTAACAATGAGCAGTTCTTC. As protein: CSAITGTGFNNEQFF.